This T cell receptor beta chain was retrieved from a study of cytomegalovirus exposure and HLA in healthy donors. Study details: A previous analysis identified 95 million to 130 million unique TCR beta sequences derived from 180 million or so T cells. Study-level findings and limits: Later analysis placed DRB1 highest and HLA-C lowest in TCR association rates, which differed by HLA locus. Serostatus for CMV was the only available immune exposure information.

Primers included in the PCR were 60 Vbeta and 13 Jbeta primers. Repertoires were generated with immunoSEQ multiplex PCR, while TCRdb's copy carries only in-frame clones and drops some. In the table there are about 150,000 clones, about 74% of which are singletons. V lost 5 bases and J 6 bases, leaving 8 bases between the germline ends. CDR3 size: 11 residues. Germline CDR1 SGHAT, CDR2 FQNNGV. Of note for this clone: Its antigen is unknown.

The chain combines TRBV11-2 with TRBJ2-7; D uncertain. The receptor's source is a woman in her thirties or forties in good health and CMV-seronegative. Specimen: PBMCs. CDR3 region: CASSPRGEQYF. The CDR3 DNA reads as TGTGCCAGCAGCCCGAGAGGCGAGCAGTACTTC.